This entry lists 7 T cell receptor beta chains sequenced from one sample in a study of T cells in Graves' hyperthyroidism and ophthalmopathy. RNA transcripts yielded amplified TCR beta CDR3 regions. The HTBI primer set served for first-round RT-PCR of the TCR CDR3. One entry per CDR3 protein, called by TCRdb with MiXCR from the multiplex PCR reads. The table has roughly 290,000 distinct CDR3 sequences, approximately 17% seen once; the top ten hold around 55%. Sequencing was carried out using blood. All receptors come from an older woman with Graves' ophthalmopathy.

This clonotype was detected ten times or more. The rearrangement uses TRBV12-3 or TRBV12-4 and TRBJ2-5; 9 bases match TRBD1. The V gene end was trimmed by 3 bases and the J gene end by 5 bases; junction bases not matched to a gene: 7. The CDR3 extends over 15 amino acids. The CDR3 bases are TGTGCCAGCAGTTTCAACAGGGGGCGCGGGGAGACCCAGTACTTC. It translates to CASSFNRGRGETQYF.

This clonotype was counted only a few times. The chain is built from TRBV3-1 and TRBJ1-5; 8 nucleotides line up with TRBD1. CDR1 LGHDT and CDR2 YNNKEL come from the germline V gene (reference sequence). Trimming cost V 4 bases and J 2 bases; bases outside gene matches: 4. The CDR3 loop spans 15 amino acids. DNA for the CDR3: TGTGCCAGCAGCCGCACACAGGGGGGCAATCAGCCCCAGCATTTT. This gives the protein CASSRTQGGNQPQHF.

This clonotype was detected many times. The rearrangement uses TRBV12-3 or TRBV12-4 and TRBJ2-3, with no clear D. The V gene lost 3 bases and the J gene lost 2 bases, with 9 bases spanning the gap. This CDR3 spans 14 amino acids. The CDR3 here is CASSLYRNTDTQYF. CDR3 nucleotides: TGTGCCAGCAGTTTGTACAGAAACACAGATACGCAGTATTTT.

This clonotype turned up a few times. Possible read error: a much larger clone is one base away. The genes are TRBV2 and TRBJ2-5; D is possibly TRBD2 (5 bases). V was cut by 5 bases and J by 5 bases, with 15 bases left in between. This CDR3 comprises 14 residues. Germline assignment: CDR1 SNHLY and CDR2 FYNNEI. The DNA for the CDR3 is TGTGCCAGCAGTAAAGAGCGCGGGCGGGAGACCCAGTACTTC. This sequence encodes CASSKERGRETQYF.

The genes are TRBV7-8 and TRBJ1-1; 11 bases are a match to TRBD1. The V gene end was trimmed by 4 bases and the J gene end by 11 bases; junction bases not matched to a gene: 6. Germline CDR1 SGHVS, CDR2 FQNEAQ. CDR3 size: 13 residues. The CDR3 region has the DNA TGTGCCAGCAGCTCTGGACAGGGGGCGGCCGCTTTCTTT. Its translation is CASSSGQGAAAFF.

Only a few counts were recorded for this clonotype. In nucleotides, the CDR3 is TGTGCCAGCAGCTTAGCTTTGGACAGGGCGAATTCACCCCTCCACTTT. It yields the protein CASSLALDRANSPLHF. The J gene is TRBJ1-6, the V gene TRBV13; 8 nucleotides match TRBD1. The trim removed 1 base at V and 7 bases at J, leaving 6 bases unmatched. The CDR3 is 16 residues long. Germline V lookup: CDR1 PRHDT, CDR2 FYEKMQ (reference sequence).

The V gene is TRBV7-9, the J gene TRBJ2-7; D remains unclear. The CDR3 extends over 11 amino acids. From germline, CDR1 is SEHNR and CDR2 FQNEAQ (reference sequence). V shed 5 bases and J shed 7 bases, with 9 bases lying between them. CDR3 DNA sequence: TGTGCCAGCAGCCTTAATAAGGAGCAGTACTTC. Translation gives CASSLNKEQYF.